These 5 T cell receptor beta chains came from one sample sequenced in a study of identical twins (dated by TCRdb to the mid-2010s). Library prep was done by 5' RACE. Sequencing took place on an Illumina HiSeq 2000. TCRdb reworked the public reads: Q25 trimming with fastp, MiXCR clone assembly, productive beta chains retained. Duplicate CDR3 protein sequences are folded into a single record with the most common DNA and genes. Recorded for this sample are 400,000 to 500,000 distinct CDR3 sequences; around 15% of them occurred a single time. About 1% of the sample lies in the top ten. These same records also appear under a second study, on yellow fever vaccine responses in identical twins.

Sequencing used CD4+ T cells sorted from blood. Receptors were obtained from a woman under 30 in good health.

CDR3 in DNA: TGCGCCAGCAGCAGACAGGGTAACAATGGCTACGAGCAGTACTTC. It specifies CASSRQGNNGYEQYF. The rearrangement uses TRBV5-1 and TRBJ2-7; TRBD1 matches 7 bases. V shed 4 bases, J shed 3 bases, and the junction held 10 bases outside the gene matches. Per the germline V gene, CDR1 is SGHRS and CDR2 is YFSETQ. This CDR3 spans 15 amino acids.

The chain is built from TRBV5-1 and TRBJ2-3; TRBD2 agrees at 7 bases. Germline CDR1 and CDR2: SGHRS and YFSETQ. The CDR3 loop spans 15 amino acids. The J segment lost 2 bases and the V segment lost 0 bases, leaving 3 bases of the junction unmatched. The CDR3 loop is CASSLGDYHTDTQYF. As DNA, the CDR3 is TGCGCCAGCAGCTTGGGGGACTACCACACAGATACGCAGTATTTT.

This chain connects TRBV5-1 to TRBJ2-6; D possibly matches TRBD1 or TRBD2 (5 bases each). Germline V CDR1 and CDR2: SGHRS, YFSETQ. The CDR3 sequence is 15 residues long. Trimming removed 8 bases at V and 5 bases at J, with 17 bases between. The CDR3 reads CASGERGSRANVLTF. In DNA form, the CDR3 reads TGCGCCAGTGGGGAGAGGGGATCGCGGGCCAACGTCCTGACTTTC.

This clonotype was seen at least ten times. This chain links TRBV15 with TRBJ2-7, with a weak D call TRBD1 (6 bases). Germline CDR1 and CDR2: LNHNV and YYDKDF (reference sequence). Trimming cost V 0 bases and J 7 bases, with 19 bases left between them. This CDR3 has 16 residues. CDR3 in amino acids: CATSRDWVTGRVEQYF. CDR3 DNA: TGTGCCACCAGCAGAGATTGGGTGACAGGCCGGGTTGAGCAGTACTTC.

The chain combines TRBV3-1 with TRBJ2-5; 7 bases are a match to TRBD2. V dropped 1 base and J dropped 3; count of bases not matched to a gene: 2. In germline, CDR1 is LGHDT, CDR2 YNNKEL (reference sequence). This CDR3 comprises 14 residues. CDR3 DNA: TGTGCCAGCAGCCAAGGAAGCGGGAAAGAGACCCAGTACTTC. Protein product: CASSQGSGKETQYF.